This T cell receptor (beta chain) was identified in a study of blood T cell repertoires in COVID-19. Libraries were prepared by immunoSEQ multiplex PCR; TCRdb keeps only in-frame clonotypes and omits some of them. Found here are just over 300,000 clones, roughly 90% of them singletons; the top ten hold approximately 9.8%. CDR1 is MNHEY, CDR2 SMNVEV, per germline (reference sequence). Trimming took 5 bases from V and 0 from J, leaving 10 bases between them. CDR3 length equals 14 residues. Living in about two dozen US areas, the participants were between roughly 18 and 90 years of age. Before being deemed recovered, Cohort 3 donors had two negative PCRs, clearance, or symptom resolution.

The receptor comes from a woman in her forties who had recovered from COVID-19. The chain combines TRBV27 with TRBJ1-1, with D possibly TRBD1 on 5 matching bases. Input material: PBMCs or T cells enriched from blood (not recorded which). In DNA form, the CDR3 reads TGTGCCAGCAGTAGCAGGGTTATGAACACTGAAGCTTTCTTT. It is translated as CASSSRVMNTEAFF.